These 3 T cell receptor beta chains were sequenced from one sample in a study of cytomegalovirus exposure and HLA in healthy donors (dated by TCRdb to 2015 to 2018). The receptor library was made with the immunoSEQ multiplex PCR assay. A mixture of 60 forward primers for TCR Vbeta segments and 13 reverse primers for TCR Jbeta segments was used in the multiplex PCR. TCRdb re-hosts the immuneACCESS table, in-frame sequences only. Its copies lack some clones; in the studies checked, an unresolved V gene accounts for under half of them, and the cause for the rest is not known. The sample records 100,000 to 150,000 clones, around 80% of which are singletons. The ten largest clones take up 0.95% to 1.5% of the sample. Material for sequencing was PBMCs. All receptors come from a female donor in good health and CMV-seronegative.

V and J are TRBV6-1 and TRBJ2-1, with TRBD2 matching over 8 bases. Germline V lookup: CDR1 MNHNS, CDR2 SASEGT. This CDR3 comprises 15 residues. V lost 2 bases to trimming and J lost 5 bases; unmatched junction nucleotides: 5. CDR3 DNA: TGTGCCAGCAGTGAATTGGGCGGGGGGCACAATGAGCAGTTCTTC. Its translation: CASSELGGGHNEQFF.

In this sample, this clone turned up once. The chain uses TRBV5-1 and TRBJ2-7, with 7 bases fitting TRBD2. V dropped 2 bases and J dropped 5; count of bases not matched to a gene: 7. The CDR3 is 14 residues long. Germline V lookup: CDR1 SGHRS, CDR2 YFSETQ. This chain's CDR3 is CASSFGGSMDEQYF. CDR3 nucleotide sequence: TGCGCCAGCAGCTTTGGCGGGAGTATGGACGAGCAGTACTTC. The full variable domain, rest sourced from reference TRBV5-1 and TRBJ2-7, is KAGVTQTPRYLIKTRGQQVTLSCSPISGHRSVSWYQQTPGQGLQFLFEYFSETQRNKGNFPGRFSGRQFSNSRSEMNVSTLELGDSALYLCASSFGGSMDEQYFGPGTRLTVT.

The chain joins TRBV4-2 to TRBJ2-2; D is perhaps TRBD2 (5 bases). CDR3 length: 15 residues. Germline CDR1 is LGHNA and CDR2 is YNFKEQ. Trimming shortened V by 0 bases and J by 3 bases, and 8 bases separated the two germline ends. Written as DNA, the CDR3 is TGTGCCAGCAGCCAAGAGCCAGCGGACACCGGGGAGCTGTTTTTT. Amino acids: CASSQEPADTGELFF.